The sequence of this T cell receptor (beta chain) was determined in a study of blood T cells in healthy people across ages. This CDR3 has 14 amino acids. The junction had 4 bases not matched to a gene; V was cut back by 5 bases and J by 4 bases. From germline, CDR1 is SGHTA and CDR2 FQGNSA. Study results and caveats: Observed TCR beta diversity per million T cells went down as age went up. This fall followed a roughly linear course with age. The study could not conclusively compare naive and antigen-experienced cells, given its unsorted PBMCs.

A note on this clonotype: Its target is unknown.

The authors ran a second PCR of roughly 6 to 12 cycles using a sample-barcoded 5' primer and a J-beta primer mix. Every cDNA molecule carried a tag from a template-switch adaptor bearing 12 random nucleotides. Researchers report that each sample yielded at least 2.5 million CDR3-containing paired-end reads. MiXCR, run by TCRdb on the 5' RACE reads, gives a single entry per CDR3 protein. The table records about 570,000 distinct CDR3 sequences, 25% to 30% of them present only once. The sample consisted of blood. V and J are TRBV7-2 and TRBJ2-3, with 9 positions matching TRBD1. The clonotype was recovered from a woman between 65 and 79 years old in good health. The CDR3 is CASSPDRGADTQYF. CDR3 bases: TGTGCCAGCAGCCCGGACAGGGGTGCAGATACGCAGTATTTT. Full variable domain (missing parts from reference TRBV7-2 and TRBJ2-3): GAGVSQSPSNKVTEKGKDVELRCDPISGHTALYWYRQSLGQGLEFLIYFQGNSAPDKSGLPSDRFSAERTGGSVSTLTIQRTQQEDSAVYLCASSPDRGADTQYFGPGTRLTVL.